What follows are 26 T cell receptor beta chains derived from one specimen sequenced in a study of blood T cell repertoires in COVID-19. Data came from immunoSEQ multiplex PCR; TCRdb stores just in-frame clones and leaves some out. The sample consists of 100,000 or so clones, around 76% of them appearing once. Sequencing input: peripheral blood. Source of these receptors: a man at least 80 years old with acute or convalescent COVID-19.

The chain combines TRBV9 with TRBJ2-3; tentative D call: TRBD2 (6 bases). Germline CDR1 and CDR2: SGDLS and YYNGEE. V gave up 2 bases and J gave up 1 base, with 14 bases separating them. The CDR3 sequence is 16 residues long. The CDR3 coding sequence is TGTGCCAGCAGCGTCCTCATGGGGGGAGGCACAGATACGCAGTATTTT. Translating it yields CASSVLMGGGTDTQYF.

V usage is TRBV10-3 and J usage is TRBJ1-6; TRBD1 is a possible D gene (6 bases). CDR3 size: 16 residues. Germline-derived CDR1 and CDR2 are ENHRY and SYGVKD. V was clipped by 4 bases and J by 5 bases, with 15 bases between them. This chain's CDR3 is CAISGSEQGNNSPLHF. CDR3 sequence (DNA): TGTGCCATCAGTGGCTCTGAACAGGGTAATAATTCACCCCTCCACTTT.

The chain carries TRBV27 and TRBJ1-1; no clear D gene. This CDR3 is built from 14 residues. From germline, CDR1 is MNHEY and CDR2 SMNVEV (reference sequence). V was cut by 3 bases and J by 1 base, with 9 bases left in between. CDR3 protein: CASSFVPTNTEAFF. CDR3 sequence (DNA): TGTGCCAGCAGTTTTGTGCCTACGAACACTGAAGCTTTCTTT.

The rearrangement uses TRBV11-2 and TRBJ2-3; 7 nucleotides agree with TRBD2. The ends lost 6 bases at V and 0 bases at J; junction bases unmatched: 9. This CDR3 is built from 16 residues. Germline V lookup: CDR1 SGHAT, CDR2 FQNNGV. The CDR3 spells CASRRVAAGSTDTQYF. CDR3 DNA: TGTGCCAGCAGAAGAGTGGCAGCGGGGAGCACAGATACGCAGTATTTT. The full variable domain, its missing parts supplied by reference TRBV11-2 and TRBJ2-3, is EAGVAQSPRYKIIEKRQSVAFWCNPISGHATLYWYQQILGQGPKLLIQFQNNGVVDDSQLPKDRFSAERLKGVDSTLKIQPAKLEDSAVYLCASRRVAAGSTDTQYFGPGTRLTVL.

The table lists this clone with a few counts. The chain is built from TRBV30 and TRBJ1-4; D is unresolved. V was clipped by 8 bases and J by 3 bases, with 13 bases between them. The V gene's germline CDR1 is GTSNPN and CDR2 SVGIG (reference sequence). The CDR3 is made up of 13 amino acids. CDR3 loop: CAPRHSPNEKLFF. The CDR3 DNA reads TGTGCCCCCAGGCACAGCCCTAATGAAAAACTGTTTTTT.

This chain connects TRBV30 to TRBJ2-7; D is possibly TRBD2 (6 bases). V was clipped by 1 base and J by 7 bases, with 20 bases between them. CDR3 length equals 15 residues. CDR1 and CDR2 (germline): GTSNPN, SVGIG (reference sequence). CDR3 sequence (DNA): TGTGCCTGGAGTGATCGCGGGAAGTTCTTGATAGAGCAGTACTTC. Protein sequence: CAWSDRGKFLIEQYF.

The chain combines TRBV7-2 with TRBJ2-7, with TRBD2 as a possible D gene (5 bases). There are 13 residues in the CDR3. V dropped 5 bases and J dropped 4 bases, with 12 bases sitting between them. Germline values: CDR1 SGHTA, CDR2 FQGNSA. The CDR3 region is CASSNFGVYEQYF. The DNA of the CDR3 is TGTGCCAGCAGCAATTTCGGGGTTTACGAGCAGTACTTC. Full variable domain (rest looked up from reference TRBV7-2 and TRBJ2-7): GAGVSQSPSNKVTEKGKDVELRCDPISGHTALYWYRQSLGQGLEFLIYFQGNSAPDKSGLPSDRFSAERTGGSVSTLTIQRTQQEDSAVYLCASSNFGVYEQYFGPGTRLTVT.

This chain connects TRBV7-2 to TRBJ1-1, with 8 bases lining up with TRBD1. The CDR3 has 15 residues. With 5 bases clipped from V and 1 base from J, the junction kept 6 bases outside the gene matches. Germline V gene sequence: CDR1 SGHTA, CDR2 FQGNSA. The CDR3 DNA is TGTGCCAGCAGCCCGGGCGGACAGGGGAACACTGAAGCTTTCTTT. Translating gives CASSPGGQGNTEAFF.

J is TRBJ2-1 and V is TRBV19; D possibly corresponds to TRBD1 (6 bases). This CDR3 is 16 amino acids long. In germline, CDR1 is LNHDA, CDR2 SQIVND (reference sequence). V lost 4 bases and J lost 10, with 23 bases in between. The CDR3 loop is CASSTGTGTWAIEQFF. The CDR3 coding sequence is TGTGCCAGTAGTACAGGCACCGGGACATGGGCGATCGAGCAGTTCTTC.

The chain combines TRBV6-4 with TRBJ1-5; D unclear. The CDR3 has 15 residues. V was trimmed by 5 bases and J by 1 base, leaving 12 bases between them. CDR1 and CDR2 from the germline V gene are MRHNA and SNTAGT. The CDR3 DNA reads TGTGCCAGCAGTTCTAAGCTAGGAAGCAATCAGCCCCAGCATTTT. Its protein is CASSSKLGSNQPQHF.

The chain has TRBV19 and TRBJ2-6; 8 positions match TRBD1. CDR3 size: 17 residues. Losses at the gene ends were 3 bases for V and 0 bases for J; bases not matched to a gene: 4. Germline values: CDR1 LNHDA, CDR2 SQIVND (reference sequence). Here the CDR3 reads CASSIGTGDSGANVLTF. The DNA of the CDR3 is TGTGCCAGTAGTATCGGGACAGGCGACTCTGGGGCCAACGTCCTGACTTTC.

CDR3 in amino acids: CASTSGGPGELFF. The CDR3 DNA sequence: TGTGCCAGCACCTCGGGAGGACCCGGGGAGCTGTTTTTT. V usage is TRBV12-3 or TRBV12-4 and J usage is TRBJ2-2, with 7 bases identical to TRBD2. CDR3 size: 13 residues. V dropped 7 bases and J dropped 6; count of bases not matched to a gene: 5.

This rearrangement joins TRBV7-9 to TRBJ2-7; 10 bases agree with TRBD1. V lost 1 base and J lost 2; bases outside the gene matches: 2. CDR3 length equals 15 residues. The germline V gene encodes CDR1 SEHNR and CDR2 FQNEAQ (reference sequence). The CDR3 DNA reads as TGTGCCAGCAGCTTAGGACAGGGGGCGGCCTACGAGCAGTACTTC. Its translation: CASSLGQGAAYEQYF.

The V gene is TRBV27, the J gene TRBJ1-5; maybe TRBD1 (6 bases). The CDR3 consists of 17 residues. Germline V lookup: CDR1 MNHEY, CDR2 SMNVEV (reference sequence). The V gene lost 3 bases and the J gene lost 6 bases, with 21 bases spanning the gap. The CDR3 region is CASSLPPRNRACQPQHF. DNA for the CDR3: TGTGCCAGCAGTTTGCCCCCCCGGAACAGGGCTTGTCAGCCCCAGCATTTT.

This chain joins TRBV18 and TRBJ2-3; no definite D call. Trimming took 2 bases from V and 2 from J, leaving 11 bases between them. The CDR3 sequence is 15 residues long. Germline V gene sequence: CDR1 KGHSH, CDR2 LQKENI. The CDR3 sequence: CASSPKTAVTDTQYF. The CDR3 coding sequence is TGTGCCAGCTCACCAAAGACTGCAGTCACAGATACGCAGTATTTT.

The table lists this clone with a count of one. The chain uses TRBV7-6 and TRBJ1-2, with a possible D match to TRBD1 (6 bases). This CDR3 contains 13 residues. V dropped 5 bases and J dropped 2 bases, with 9 bases sitting between them. Germline CDR1 SGHVS, CDR2 FNYEAQ. The CDR3 coding sequence is TGTGCCAGCAGCCTCGGGACAAACTATGGCTACACCTTC. Translated, it gives CASSLGTNYGYTF.

V usage is TRBV28 and J usage is TRBJ1-1; no definite D call. The germline V gene has CDR1 MDHEN and CDR2 SYDVKM. V was shortened by 6 bases and J by 3 bases, with 17 bases between the two germline ends. The CDR3 contains 15 residues. The CDR3 protein is CASRIRDLTYTEAFF. Written as DNA, the CDR3 is TGTGCCAGCAGAATCCGGGATTTAACTTACACTGAAGCTTTCTTT.

The chain carries TRBV4-1 and TRBJ2-2; D unclear. CDR3 size: 15 residues. The ends were cut back, 0 bases at V and 7 bases at J, with 12 bases in the middle. CDR1 MGHRA and CDR2 YSYEKL come from the germline V gene. For the CDR3, the DNA is TGCGCCAGCAGCCAAGATTTATCTAGTGGCGGGGAGCTGTTTTTT. Translating it yields CASSQDLSSGGELFF.

This clone was found a few times. The chain couples TRBV7-2 to TRBJ2-1, with D possibly being TRBD2 (6 bases). CDR1 is SGHTA, CDR2 FQGNSA, per germline. The CDR3 loop spans 13 amino acids. Trimming removed 1 base at V and 7 bases at J, with 8 bases between. The CDR3 here is CASSLGGENEQFF. Here the CDR3 DNA reads TGTGCCAGCAGCTTAGGGGGGGAGAATGAGCAGTTCTTC.

For this clone: One end of the junction varies from germline; a read error may be responsible. CDR3 coding DNA: TGTGCCACCAGTGGTTTGACAGGGGCCGAAAAACTGTTTTTT. It encodes CATSGLTGAEKLFF. This rearrangement joins TRBV24-1 to TRBJ1-4; 8 bases line up with TRBD1. This CDR3 contains 14 residues. Germline CDR1 reads KGHDR; CDR2 reads SFDVKD.

This clone was recorded once. The chain combines TRBV20-1 with TRBJ2-5; 12 bases agree with TRBD2. The CDR3 consists of 16 residues. The germline CDR1 and CDR2 sequences are DFQATT and SNEGSKA (reference sequence). V trimming: 3 bases; J trimming: 5 bases; junction bases outside the gene matches: 10. The CDR3 sequence: CSASLSSGGAWETQYF. CDR3 sequence (DNA): TGCAGTGCTAGTCTGTCTAGCGGGGGGGCCTGGGAGACCCAGTACTTC.

The gene calls are TRBV7-2 and TRBJ2-1, with 9 bases lining up with TRBD1. Losses at the gene ends were 4 bases for V and 8 bases for J; bases not matched to a gene: 6. CDR1 is SGHTA and CDR2 is FQGNSA in the germline V gene. The CDR3 runs to 14 residues. The CDR3 coding sequence is TGTGCCAGCAGCTCGGACAGGGGTTCGCATGAGCAGTTCTTC. It translates to CASSSDRGSHEQFF.

V and J are TRBV28 and TRBJ1-4; D perhaps matches TRBD1 (5 bases). From germline, CDR1 is MDHEN and CDR2 SYDVKM. V dropped 3 bases and J dropped 7 bases, with 12 bases sitting between them. This CDR3 spans 14 amino acids. The CDR3 DNA follows: TGTGCCAGCAGTTTGCTGGGGCTGGGTGAAAAACTGTTTTTT. Translation gives CASSLLGLGEKLFF. The entire variable domain, with the rest obtained from reference TRBV28 and TRBJ1-4, is as follows: DVKVTQSSRYLVKRTGEKVFLECVQDMDHENMFWYRQDPGLGLRLIYFSYDVKMKEKGDIPEGYSVSREKKERFSLILESASTNQTSMYLCASSLLGLGEKLFFGSGTQLSVL.

This chain links TRBV7-9 with TRBJ1-3, with 7 bases lining up with TRBD1. With 3 bases clipped from V and 4 bases from J, the junction kept 6 bases outside the gene matches. Germline V gives CDR1 SEHNR, CDR2 FQNEAQ (reference sequence). The CDR3 runs 15 residues. The CDR3 is CASSLGDRVGNTIYF. The CDR3 bases are TGTGCCAGCAGCTTGGGGGACAGAGTCGGAAACACCATATATTTT.

In the case of this clone: The junction shows a germline mismatch at one end, possibly a read error. The J gene is TRBJ2-5, the V gene TRBV18, with a tentative D call TRBD1 (6 bases). This CDR3 has 17 amino acids. Germline V gene sequence: CDR1 KGHSH, CDR2 LQKENI. The CDR3: CASSPRLSGQTKETQYF. Written as DNA, the CDR3 is TGTGCCAGCTCACCGAGACTCTCCGGACAGACTAAAGAAACCCAGTACTTC.

A few counts support this clone. The chain links TRBV15 to TRBJ2-1; 7 bases map to TRBD2. This CDR3 region has 15 residues. The trim removed 0 bases at V and 8 bases at J, leaving 7 bases unmatched. From germline, CDR1 is LNHNV and CDR2 YYDKDF (reference sequence). The CDR3 DNA sequence: TGTGCCACCAGCAGAGACGGCGGGAGTAGGGATGAGCAGTTCTTC. It encodes CATSRDGGSRDEQFF. Full variable domain (rest looked up from reference TRBV15 and TRBJ2-1): DAMVIQNPRYQVTQFGKPVTLSCSQTLNHNVMYWYQQKSSQAPKLLFHYYDKDFNNEADTPDNFQSRRPNTSFCFLDIRSPGLGDTAMYLCATSRDGGSRDEQFFGPGTRLTVL.